What follows are 22 T cell receptor beta chains derived from one specimen sequenced in a study of blood T cell repertoires in COVID-19. Profiled with immunoSEQ multiplex PCR; TCRdb holds only in-frame clones, not every one. The sample carries about 300,000 clones, about 88% recorded once. The specimen was peripheral blood. The source of these receptors is a human donor with COVID-19, enrolled during active disease. The donor label of this sample is uncertain.

Of note for this clone: One junction end does not reproduce the germline sequence, and a read error may be involved. J is TRBJ1-1 and V is TRBV5-1; 7 bases line up with TRBD1. Germline assignment: CDR1 SGHRS and CDR2 YFSETQ. The CDR3 is 15 residues long. CDR3 in amino acids: CASTLRGQMNTEAFF. CDR3 in DNA: TGCGCCAGCACCTTGCGGGGACAGATGAACACTGAAGCTTTCTTT. Supplemented by reference TRBV5-1 and TRBJ1-1, the full variable domain reads KAGVTQTPRYLIKTRGQQVTLSCSPISGHRSVSWYQQTPGQGLQFLFEYFSETQRNKGNFPGRFSGRQFSNSRSEMNVSTLELGDSALYLCASTLRGQMNTEAFFGQGTRLTVV.

The J gene is TRBJ2-5, the V gene TRBV28; possibly TRBD1 for D (5 bases). This CDR3 comprises 13 residues. Germline V lookup: CDR1 MDHEN, CDR2 SYDVKM. The ends were cut back, 7 bases at V and 2 bases at J, with 11 bases in the middle. In DNA form, the CDR3 reads TGTGCCAGCACACAGGAATTTCAAGAGACCCAGTACTTC. Amino acids: CASTQEFQETQYF.

J is TRBJ1-3 and V is TRBV28; no reliable D call. CDR3 length: 19 amino acids. V was shortened by 4 bases and J by 0 bases, with 22 bases between the two germline ends. Germline CDR1 MDHEN, CDR2 SYDVKM. The CDR3 here is CASSSSQIRIDYSGNTIYF. The CDR3 DNA reads as TGTGCCAGCAGTTCCTCGCAGATCCGAATAGACTACTCTGGAAACACCATATATTTT. Based on the CDR3 plus reference TRBV28 and TRBJ1-3, the full variable domain is DVKVTQSSRYLVKRTGEKVFLECVQDMDHENMFWYRQDPGLGLRLIYFSYDVKMKEKGDIPEGYSVSREKKERFSLILESASTNQTSMYLCASSSSQIRIDYSGNTIYFGEGSWLTVV.

This chain links TRBV4-1 with TRBJ1-4, with D possibly matching TRBD1 (6 bases). Germline loops: CDR1 MGHRA, CDR2 YSYEKL. The V end lost 4 bases, the J end lost 7 bases, and 16 bases lay between the germline ends. The CDR3 has 15 amino acids. CDR3 sequence (DNA): TGCGCCAGCAGCCTCCGAGGGTCAGGGGTTGAAAAACTGTTTTTT. Its translation: CASSLRGSGVEKLFF.

The genes are TRBV7-3 and TRBJ2-2; TRBD2 matches 10 bases. Germline V gives CDR1 SGHTA, CDR2 FQGTGA. The CDR3 consists of 18 residues. V dropped 4 bases and J dropped 1; count of bases not matched to a gene: 9. CDR3 sequence reads: CASSSAPSSGRNTGELFF. In nucleotides, the CDR3 is TGTGCCAGCAGCTCCGCGCCTTCTAGCGGGAGGAACACCGGGGAGCTGTTTTTT. Supplemented by reference TRBV7-3 and TRBJ2-2, the full variable domain reads GAGVSQTPSNKVTEKGKYVELRCDPISGHTALYWYRQSLGQGPEFLIYFQGTGAADDSGLPNDRFFAVRPEGSVSTLKIQRTERGDSAVYLCASSSAPSSGRNTGELFFGEGSRLTVL.

This clone was picked up one time. J is TRBJ1-3 and V is TRBV6-5; D not resolved. CDR1 is MNHEY and CDR2 is SVGAGI in the germline V gene. Trimming took 0 bases from V and 0 from J, leaving 9 bases between them. This CDR3 is built from 16 residues. The CDR3 protein is CASSYSAGLSGNTIYF. The DNA for the CDR3 is TGTGCCAGCAGTTACTCGGCAGGACTCTCTGGAAACACCATATATTTT.

V and J are TRBV9 and TRBJ2-7; 11 positions agree with TRBD2. The CDR3 has 14 residues. The V and J ends lost 2 bases and 8 bases, in that order; junction bases with no gene match: 6. The V gene's germline CDR1 is SGDLS and CDR2 YYNGEE. The CDR3: CASSVGLAVDKQYF. CDR3 sequence (DNA): TGTGCCAGCAGCGTGGGACTAGCGGTCGACAAGCAGTACTTC. The variable domain in full, with the rest retrieved from reference TRBV9 and TRBJ2-7, is DSGVTQTPKHLITATGQRVTLRCSPRSGDLSVYWYQQSLDQGLQFLIQYYNGEERAKGNILERFSAQQFPDLHSELNLSSLELGDSALYFCASSVGLAVDKQYFGPGTRLTVT.

V gene TRBV19 combines with J gene TRBJ2-1; 8 bases are shared with TRBD1. The CDR3 has 15 residues. Germline-derived CDR1 and CDR2 are LNHDA and SQIVND (reference sequence). V shed 4 bases and J 8 bases; nucleotides not matched to a gene: 10. The CDR3 nucleotides are TGTGCCAGTAGTACGGGAAGGGACAGGTGGGATGAGCAGTTCTTC. Its translation is CASSTGRDRWDEQFF.

This clone has just one count. J is TRBJ1-2 and V is TRBV7-9; possible D gene TRBD1, 5 bases. The germline gives CDR1 SEHNR, CDR2 FQNEAQ (reference sequence). The CDR3 is 14 amino acids. The V gene lost 3 bases and the J gene lost 5 bases, with 13 bases spanning the gap. CDR3 sequence (DNA): TGTGCCAGCAGCTTGCAGGGCCAAGGGTATGGCTACACCTTC. As protein: CASSLQGQGYGYTF.

Turning to this clone: It is unclear where the CDR3 begins or ends on the DNA, so no DNA is shown, and the CDR3 is as TCRdb lists it. The genes are TRBV21-1 and TRBJ1-2; TRBD1, as called in the table, went unchecked against the DNA. TRBV21-1 constitutes a pseudogene. The CDR3 region is 16 residues in length, termini included. This CDR3 is CASSKVGTGINYGYTF.

This clone appeared a few times. The gene calls are TRBV5-5 and TRBJ1-5, with a weak D call TRBD1 (5 bases). CDR3 size: 16 residues. Trimming left V 2 bases short and J 0 bases short, with 12 bases between. In germline, CDR1 is SGHKS, CDR2 YYEKEE (reference sequence). This CDR3 reads CASSLTGSDSNQPQHF. For the CDR3, the DNA is TGTGCCAGCAGCTTAACAGGTTCTGATAGCAATCAGCCCCAGCATTTT.

The CDR3: CASSIGGGGPQHF. In DNA, the CDR3 is TGTGCCAGTAGTATAGGTGGGGGAGGGCCCCAGCATTTT. The V gene is TRBV19, the J gene TRBJ1-5; maybe TRBD1 (5 bases). The germline gives CDR1 LNHDA, CDR2 SQIVND (reference sequence). The length of the CDR3 is 13 residues. Deletions cut 1 base from V and 9 bases from J, with 10 bases between.

J is TRBJ2-5 and V is TRBV12-5; 7 nucleotides match TRBD1. This CDR3 contains 14 residues. CDR1 and CDR2 (germline): LGHNT, FRNRAP. CDR3: CASIPGQLQETQYF. The CDR3 bases are TGTGCCTCAATTCCGGGACAGCTACAAGAGACCCAGTACTTC.

This clone has more than one count but fewer than ten. This rearrangement joins TRBV4-3 to TRBJ1-2, with D uncertain. Germline V gives CDR1 LGHNA, CDR2 YSLEER. CDR3 length equals 16 residues. The V end lost 0 bases, the J end lost 0 bases, and 11 bases lay between the germline ends. CDR3 sequence: CASSQDPQPTNYGYTF. As DNA, the CDR3 is TGCGCCAGCAGCCAAGATCCGCAACCTACTAACTATGGCTACACCTTC.

This rearrangement joins TRBV5-1 to TRBJ2-3, with 11 bases lining up with TRBD2. The CDR3 is 17 residues long. Germline CDR1 reads SGHRS; CDR2 reads YFSETQ. V trimming: 7 bases; J trimming: 3 bases; junction bases outside the gene matches: 13. CDR3 coding DNA: TGCGCCAGCCGGGTCTATACTAGCGGGAGAAGTACAGATACGCAGTATTTT. It translates to CASRVYTSGRSTDTQYF. Full variable domain (rest looked up from reference TRBV5-1 and TRBJ2-3): KAGVTQTPRYLIKTRGQQVTLSCSPISGHRSVSWYQQTPGQGLQFLFEYFSETQRNKGNFPGRFSGRQFSNSRSEMNVSTLELGDSALYLCASRVYTSGRSTDTQYFGPGTRLTVL.

V usage is TRBV19 and J usage is TRBJ2-7; 7 bases line up with TRBD2. Trimming removed 3 bases from V and 2 bases from J; junction bases left unmatched: 7. In germline, CDR1 is LNHDA, CDR2 SQIVND (reference sequence). The CDR3 contains 15 residues. The CDR3 here is CASSITREEPYEQYF. Here the CDR3 DNA reads TGTGCCAGTAGTATTACACGGGAGGAACCCTACGAGCAGTACTTC.

This clone was detected only a few times. This chain joins TRBV9 and TRBJ1-2; D perhaps matches TRBD1 (5 bases). Trimming cost V 4 bases and J 4 bases, with 17 bases left between them. The CDR3 extends over 15 amino acids. In germline, CDR1 is SGDLS, CDR2 YYNGEE. CDR3 sequence: CASSPTLGHTYGYTF. CDR3 DNA sequence: TGTGCCAGCAGCCCAACCTTGGGGCACACCTATGGCTACACCTTC.

This clone was seen a handful of times. The V call is TRBV5-4, the J call TRBJ1-4; 8 bases map to TRBD1. Trimming removed 4 bases from V and 7 bases from J; junction bases left unmatched: 6. CDR3 size: 14 residues. Germline V gene sequence: CDR1 SGHNT, CDR2 YYREEE (reference sequence). The CDR3 coding sequence is TGTGCCAGCAGCCCAGGGGGCCGGGGTGAAAAACTGTTTTTT. Its protein product is CASSPGGRGEKLFF.

The rearrangement links TRBV27 to TRBJ1-1; 7 bases agree with TRBD1. With V trimmed by 5 bases and J by 8 bases, 11 bases remained unmatched. Germline V CDR1 and CDR2: MNHEY, SMNVEV (reference sequence). This CDR3 spans 14 amino acids. The CDR3 nucleotides are TGTGCCAGCAGTCCATCACCGCCGGGACAGGAAGCTTTCTTT. Protein: CASSPSPPGQEAFF.

The chain is built from TRBV30 and TRBJ1-1; a possible D gene is TRBD1 (5 bases). With 1 base removed from V and 9 bases from J, the gap between germline ends came to 21 bases. The germline gives CDR1 GTSNPN, CDR2 SVGIG (reference sequence). The CDR3 runs 15 residues. CDR3 nucleotides: TGTGCCTGGAGTGACTCGGTGTGGGGCTCCCAAAAAGCTTTCTTT. It translates to CAWSDSVWGSQKAFF.

The gene calls are TRBV7-2 and TRBJ1-2; D is perhaps TRBD1 (6 bases). This CDR3 is built from 14 residues. The V gene lost 3 bases and the J gene lost 1 base, with 9 bases spanning the gap. The germline V gene encodes CDR1 SGHTA and CDR2 FQGNSA. CDR3 protein: CASSFQGINYGYTF. The CDR3 nucleotides are TGTGCCAGCAGCTTCCAGGGGATTAACTATGGCTACACCTTC.

The chain couples TRBV6-5 to TRBJ1-5; D unresolved. The length of the CDR3 is 14 residues. In germline, CDR1 is MNHEY, CDR2 SVGAGI. Trimming left V 10 bases short and J 7 bases short, with 20 bases between. The CDR3 loop reads CAIRETGAGQPQHF. CDR3 nucleotide sequence: TGTGCCATCCGGGAGACCGGCGCGGGCCAGCCCCAGCATTTT.